The 28 T cell receptor beta chains below all came from one sample that was sequenced in a study of T cells after yellow fever vaccination. TCRdb itself ran the 5' RACE reads through MiXCR, one entry per CDR3 protein. The top ten clones hold roughly a sixth of a sample with 450,000 to 650,000 distinct CDR3 sequences, around a fifth of them seen once. Sequences were derived from PBMCs, sampled about 21 days after the first yellow fever vaccination. Receptor source: a man aged 18-30 years who received the YFV17D yellow fever vaccine.

The chain employs TRBV2 and TRBJ1-5; TRBD1 might be the D (5 bases). Germline loops: CDR1 SNHLY, CDR2 FYNNEI. The CDR3 runs to 13 residues. V gave up 3 bases and J gave up 7 bases, with 10 bases separating them. CDR3 in amino acids: CASSDTGRQPQHF. The CDR3 coding sequence is TGTGCCAGCAGTGATACGGGGCGGCAGCCCCAGCATTTT.

This clonotype has more than one count but fewer than ten. The V call is TRBV7-3, the J call TRBJ2-3; the D call may be TRBD1 or TRBD2 (6 bases each). The CDR3 has 16 amino acids. The germline V gene encodes CDR1 SGHTA and CDR2 FQGTGA. Trimming removed 5 bases at V and 1 base at J, with 16 bases between. For the CDR3, the DNA is TGTGCCAGCAGCCCCGGGGGCGGGCTACGCACAGATACGCAGTATTTT. Protein sequence: CASSPGGGLRTDTQYF.

The chain links TRBV5-8 to TRBJ2-7, with D possibly matching TRBD2 (5 bases). The CDR3 is made up of 15 amino acids. Trimming took 1 base from V and 2 from J, leaving 13 bases between them. CDR1 is SGHTS and CDR2 is YDEGEE in the germline V gene. The CDR3 spells CASSLRGTAAYEQYV. The CDR3 region has the DNA TGTGCCAGCAGCTTGCGGGGTACTGCAGCCTACGAGCAGTACGTC.

This clonotype was seen more than once but under ten times. The rearrangement uses TRBV7-9 and TRBJ1-5; weak D call: TRBD1 (5 bases). Trimming removed 0 bases from V and 11 bases from J, with 17 bases in between. CDR3 size: 15 residues. Per germline, CDR1 SEHNR and CDR2 FQNEAQ (reference sequence). The CDR3 nucleotides are TGTGCCAGCAGCTTAGCGGGGGAAGCCTGGGAGGCCCAGCATTTT. It codes for CASSLAGEAWEAQHF.

CDR3 sequence: CSARPGLAGHYEQYF. In DNA form, the CDR3 reads TGCAGTGCTAGACCGGGACTAGCGGGACACTACGAGCAGTACTTC. The chain joins TRBV20-1 to TRBJ2-7; TRBD2 matches at 13 bases. CDR3 length: 15 amino acids. CDR1 is DFQATT and CDR2 is SNEGSKA in the germline V gene (reference sequence). J lost 3 bases, V lost 2 bases, and 4 bases had no gene match.

The gene calls are TRBV6-2 or TRBV6-3 and TRBJ1-1, with no clear D. The length of the CDR3 is 12 residues. V was clipped by 2 bases and J by 1 base, with 2 bases between them. Germline lookup yields CDR1 MNHEY and CDR2 SVGEGT. The CDR3 sequence: CASSYPNTEAFF. The CDR3 DNA follows: TGTGCCAGCAGTTACCCGAACACTGAAGCTTTCTTT.

This chain joins TRBV10-3 and TRBJ2-1, with D perhaps TRBD2 (7 bases). The CDR3 spans 16 residues. V lost 6 bases and J lost 8, with 23 bases in between. From germline, CDR1 is ENHRY and CDR2 SYGVKD. Written as DNA, the CDR3 is TGTGCCATCAGCCACCCTATTAGGGGGGGTTTTGATGAGCAGTTCTTC. As protein: CAISHPIRGGFDEQFF.

CDR3 bases: TGTGCCAGCAGCCGACTAACTGGACAGGTTTTCGCTTTCTTT. Translated: CASSRLTGQVFAFF. This chain connects TRBV5-6 to TRBJ1-1; the match to TRBD1 covers 7 bases. This CDR3 has 14 amino acids. From germline, CDR1 is SGHDT and CDR2 YYEEEE. V dropped 4 bases and J dropped 11; count of bases not matched to a gene: 14.

The chain employs TRBV12-3 or TRBV12-4 and TRBJ1-3; D might be TRBD1 (5 bases). Between the trimmed V and J ends, which lost 11 bases and 3 bases, there was a span of 17 bases. The CDR3 totals 14 residues. The CDR3 DNA follows: TGTGCCGGGGGAAGGGCGCCGCTTGGAAACACCATATATTTT. Encoded protein: CAGGRAPLGNTIYF.

The chain joins TRBV10-3 to TRBJ1-1; D is uncertain. The germline V and J ends were trimmed by 4 bases and 0 bases, with 9 bases remaining between them. The CDR3 has 14 amino acids. Germline V lookup: CDR1 ENHRY, CDR2 SYGVKD. CDR3 sequence (DNA): TGTGCCATCAGTGTAAACCCGATGAACACTGAAGCTTTCTTT. Residues: CAISVNPMNTEAFF.

In its sample, this clonotype was seen many times. CDR3 amino acids: CASSQNSGKETQYF. The CDR3 region has the DNA TGTGCCAGCAGCCAAAATAGCGGGAAAGAGACCCAGTACTTC. The chain recombines TRBV7-2 with TRBJ2-5, with 8 bases identical to TRBD2. Looked up from germline, CDR1 is SGHTA and CDR2 is FQGNSA. This CDR3 has 14 residues. V lost 5 bases, J lost 3 bases, and 5 bases stayed unmatched.

This clonotype has a handful of counts. This chain uses TRBV5-1 with TRBJ2-1, with TRBD1 matching over 10 bases. V dropped 2 bases and J dropped 9; count of bases not matched to a gene: 8. The CDR3 loop spans 15 amino acids. Per the germline V gene, CDR1 is SGHRS and CDR2 is YFSETQ. The DNA for the CDR3 is TGCGCCAGCAGCTTATCGTCGGACAGGGGGAGTGAGCAGTTCTTC. It encodes CASSLSSDRGSEQFF.

This sequence joins TRBV5-1 and TRBJ2-1; 8 bases agree with TRBD2. The V segment lost 6 bases and the J segment 1 base; nucleotides outside the gene matches: 6. The CDR3 runs 15 residues. Per germline, CDR1 SGHRS and CDR2 YFSETQ. CDR3 protein: CASIGGAGSYNEQFF. CDR3 DNA sequence: TGCGCCAGCATCGGGGGGGCCGGGTCCTACAATGAGCAGTTCTTC. The full variable domain, rest sourced from reference TRBV5-1 and TRBJ2-1, is KAGVTQTPRYLIKTRGQQVTLSCSPISGHRSVSWYQQTPGQGLQFLFEYFSETQRNKGNFPGRFSGRQFSNSRSEMNVSTLELGDSALYLCASIGGAGSYNEQFFGPGTRLTVL.

A few counts support this clonotype. The chain joins TRBV10-3 to TRBJ2-3; the match to TRBD1 covers 9 bases. This CDR3 is built from 16 residues. Germline V gene data show CDR1 as ENHRY and CDR2 as SYGVKD. Trimming took 3 bases from V and 5 from J; bases not matched to a gene: 9. The CDR3 loop reads CAISDHYRGQGDTQYF. The CDR3 DNA reads TGTGCCATCAGTGATCACTACAGGGGGCAGGGAGATACGCAGTATTTT.

This clonotype was recorded a few times. The chain has TRBV11-2 and TRBJ2-5, with 7 bases that match TRBD2. Trimming took 1 base from V and 4 from J; bases not matched to a gene: 3. This CDR3 has 14 residues. Germline V gene lookup returns CDR1 SGHAT and CDR2 FQNNGV. CDR3 protein: CASSLAPGGETQYF. The CDR3 DNA reads TGTGCCAGCAGCTTAGCCCCGGGAGGAGAGACCCAGTACTTC.

This clonotype appeared a few times. J is TRBJ1-4 and V is TRBV10-3, with 7 bases that match TRBD1. CDR1 and CDR2 (germline): ENHRY, SYGVKD. Unmatched junction bases numbered 2, after V lost 2 bases and J lost 2 bases. The CDR3 sequence is 15 residues long. The CDR3 here is CAISERGQTNEKLFF. The CDR3 bases are TGTGCCATCAGTGAGCGGGGACAGACTAATGAAAAACTGTTTTTT.

The chain uses TRBV5-6 and TRBJ2-7; D possibly corresponds to TRBD2 (6 bases). The germline V gene has CDR1 SGHDT and CDR2 YYEEEE. This CDR3 comprises 13 residues. V lost 4 bases to trimming and J lost 6 bases, with 14 bases between them. CDR3 residues: CASSLGLFCEQYF. In DNA, the CDR3 is TGTGCCAGCAGCCTGGGACTCTTCTGCGAGCAGTACTTC.

This clonotype was found a few times. The chain joins TRBV19 to TRBJ1-1; D is possibly TRBD1 (6 bases). Germline V gene sequence: CDR1 LNHDA, CDR2 SQIVND (reference sequence). V lost 1 base and J 2 bases, leaving 14 bases between the germline ends. CDR3 length: 16 amino acids. The CDR3 nucleotides are TGTGCCAGTAGTATAGTTCAGGGGACGATCAACACTGAAGCTTTCTTT. Translated, it gives CASSIVQGTINTEAFF.

This clonotype has ten or more counts. The chain combines TRBV4-3 with TRBJ2-7; perhaps D is TRBD1 or TRBD2 (6 bases each). CDR1 LGHNA and CDR2 YSLEER come from the germline V gene. V was cut by 5 bases and J by 6 bases, with 17 bases left in between. The CDR3 contains 14 residues. DNA for the CDR3: TGCGCCAGCAGCATGCAAAAAGGGGGGCGCGAGCAGTACTTC. Its translation: CASSMQKGGREQYF.

The J gene is TRBJ2-1, the V gene TRBV19; D is perhaps TRBD1 (5 bases). The CDR3 spans 15 residues. Germline CDR1 is LNHDA and CDR2 is SQIVND (reference sequence). Trimming stripped 3 bases from V and 9 bases from J, with 18 bases between. CDR3 sequence (DNA): TGTGCCAGTAGTATGGCGCGTCAGGGATGGCCTGAGCAGTTCTTC. Its translation is CASSMARQGWPEQFF.

The rearrangement joins TRBV20-1 to TRBJ2-1; TRBD2 matches at 10 bases. Per the germline V gene, CDR1 is DFQATT and CDR2 is SNEGSKA (reference sequence). This CDR3 region has 15 residues. V lost 6 bases and J lost 7; bases outside the gene matches: 12. CDR3 loop: CSANKLAGDRNEQFF. CDR3 DNA sequence: TGCAGTGCAAATAAGCTAGCGGGGGATCGGAATGAGCAGTTCTTC.

This clonotype came up a few times. The genes are TRBV5-1 and TRBJ2-3, with a weak D call TRBD2 (6 bases). There are 12 residues in the CDR3. The ends were cut back, 8 bases at V and 5 bases at J, with 12 bases in the middle. Germline assignment: CDR1 SGHRS and CDR2 YFSETQ. The CDR3 DNA is TGCGCCAGTTCTGGGACTCTAGATACGCAGTATTTT. Encoded protein: CASSGTLDTQYF.

This sequence joins TRBV7-9 and TRBJ2-1; 10 positions agree with TRBD2. Germline CDR1 SEHNR, CDR2 FQNEAQ (reference sequence). The CDR3 covers 15 residues. Trimming cost V 6 bases and J 4 bases; bases outside gene matches: 6. The CDR3, as DNA: TGTGCCAGCAGAGGAGCGGGGGGGCATTACAATGAGCAGTTCTTC. This gives the protein CASRGAGGHYNEQFF.

The chain uses TRBV7-2 and TRBJ2-3; 14 bases fit TRBD2. The CDR3 totals 17 residues. Per the germline V gene, CDR1 is SGHTA and CDR2 is FQGNSA. Unmatched junction bases numbered 8, after V lost 3 bases and J lost 6 bases. The CDR3 region is CASSFMGLAGDADTQYF. The CDR3 coding sequence is TGTGCCAGCAGCTTTATGGGACTAGCGGGGGACGCGGATACGCAGTATTTT.

The chain couples TRBV6-2 or TRBV6-3 to TRBJ1-5; D not certain. The length of the CDR3 is 13 residues. CDR1 and CDR2 from the germline V gene are MNHEY and SVGEGT. The V gene lost 5 bases and the J gene lost 4 bases, with 9 bases spanning the gap. The CDR3 DNA reads as TGTGCCAGCAGTCCGCCCCCGAATCAGCCCCAGCATTTT. This translates into CASSPPPNQPQHF.

This clonotype has only one observation. The rearrangement links TRBV10-3 to TRBJ1-5; D is undetermined. The CDR3 consists of 13 residues. Germline V gene data show CDR1 as ENHRY and CDR2 as SYGVKD. With 2 bases removed from V and 6 bases from J, the gap between germline ends came to 8 bases. Written as DNA, the CDR3 is TGTGCCATCAGTGAGGGTGGGGTTCAGCCCCAGCATTTT. Its translation is CAISEGGVQPQHF.

This clonotype was seen more than once but under ten times. The chain combines TRBV2 with TRBJ2-7, with D possibly being TRBD1 or TRBD2 (6 bases each). Germline V gives CDR1 SNHLY, CDR2 FYNNEI. Trimming cost V 2 bases and J 6 bases, with 14 bases left between them. This CDR3 is built from 14 residues. CDR3 in amino acids: CASSEIGGTGEQYF. The CDR3, as DNA: TGTGCCAGCAGTGAAATCGGGGGCACGGGCGAGCAGTACTTC.

This clonotype occurred many times. The J gene is TRBJ2-6, the V gene TRBV9, with a tentative D call TRBD2 (5 bases). Germline CDR1 is SGDLS and CDR2 is YYNGEE. The CDR3 has 14 amino acids. V gave up 4 bases and J gave up 0 bases, with 5 bases separating them. CDR3 DNA sequence: TGTGCCAGCAGCCGGGACTCTGGGGCCAACGTCCTGACTTTC. Amino acid sequence: CASSRDSGANVLTF.